A selection of T cell receptor beta chains follows, all from one sample in a study of blood T cell repertoires in COVID-19. The data were produced by immunoSEQ multiplex PCR, yet TCRdb's version contains in-frame clones alone and is incomplete. This table has 150,000 to 200,000 clones, roughly 85% appearing once. Input material: peripheral blood. The receptors stem from a woman in her 70s with acute or convalescent COVID-19. Both conserved end residues are part of each CDR3. Each record gives: D gene, clone size, J gene, V gene, CDR3 protein, CDR3 DNA. A D gene is named only where the DNA matches it firmly. Some rows mark clone size as missing; the rest say once, few, many or name a class of expanded clone.

D: NA; size: NA; J: TRBJ1-2; V: TRBV15; CDR3: CATSRDRGHQPYGYTF; DNA: TGTGCCACCAGCAGAGATCGGGGACACCAGCCCTATGGCTACACCTTC
D: TRBD2; size: NA; J: TRBJ2-3; V: TRBV7-9; CDR3: CASSLAGGPLYF; DNA: TGTGCCAGCAGCTTAGCGGGAGGGCCTCTGTATTTT
D: NA; size: NA; J: TRBJ2-2; V: TRBV5-6; CDR3: CASSTRAPTGELFF; DNA: TGTGCCAGCAGCACCAGGGCGCCAACCGGGGAGCTGTTTTTT
D: NA; size: NA; J: TRBJ2-7; V: TRBV7-2; CDR3: CASSPVISRFGEQYF; DNA: TGTGCCAGCAGCCCTGTGATTTCGCGCTTCGGGGAGCAGTACTTC
D: NA; size: NA; J: TRBJ2-7; V: TRBV20-1; CDR3: CSASSLARYEQYF; DNA: TGCAGTGCTAGTTCGCTAGCGAGGTACGAGCAGTACTTC
D: NA; size: few; J: TRBJ1-2; V: TRBV6-1; CDR3: CASSDQGIYGYTF; DNA: TGTGCCAGCAGTGATCAGGGGATCTATGGCTACACCTTC
D: NA; size: NA; J: TRBJ1-6; V: TRBV6-5; CDR3: CASSTNYNSPLHF; DNA: TGTGCCAGCAGTACTAACTATAATTCACCCCTCCACTTT
D: NA; size: few; J: TRBJ1-5; V: TRBV27; CDR3: CASSFGGARQPQHF; DNA: TGTGCCAGCAGTTTTGGAGGGGCGAGGCAGCCCCAGCATTTT
D: NA; size: NA; J: TRBJ2-3; V: TRBV19; CDR3: CATKSRGISTDTQYF; DNA: TGTGCCACCAAGAGTAGGGGGATTAGCACAGATACGCAGTATTTT
D: TRBD1; size: once; J: TRBJ1-1; V: TRBV10-3; CDR3: CAISEGITGAPAMNTEAFF; DNA: TGTGCCATCAGTGAGGGGATTACAGGGGCGCCCGCTATGAACACTGAAGCTTTCTTT
D: NA; size: NA; J: TRBJ2-5; V: TRBV19; CDR3: CASSMSTISETQYF; DNA: TGTGCCAGTAGTATGTCGACAATCTCAGAGACCCAGTACTTC
D: NA; size: NA; J: TRBJ1-1; V: TRBV29-1; CDR3: CSVARGISTEAFF; DNA: TGCAGCGTTGCTCGGGGGATCTCCACTGAAGCTTTCTTT
D: TRBD1; size: NA; J: TRBJ1-2; V: TRBV6-5; CDR3: CASTRTGGHGGYTF; DNA: TGTGCCAGCACTAGGACAGGGGGCCATGGTGGCTACACCTTC
D: TRBD1; size: NA; J: TRBJ2-1; V: TRBV7-3; CDR3: CASSLRSTGRGHEQFF; DNA: TGTGCCAGCAGCTTACGTTCTACGGGTAGGGGGCATGAGCAGTTCTTC
D: NA; size: NA; J: TRBJ1-1; V: TRBV29-1; CDR3: CSTRGGHIDLAFF; DNA: TGCAGCACAAGGGGGGGACATATAGACTTAGCTTTCTTT
D: TRBD1; size: NA; J: TRBJ2-1; V: TRBV11-2; CDR3: CASSPQRQGYEQFF; DNA: TGTGCCAGCAGCCCCCAACGACAGGGCTATGAGCAGTTCTTC
D: NA; size: once; J: TRBJ2-7; V: TRBV12-1; CDR3: CASSSNSGGRAVDEQYF; DNA: TGTGCCAGCAGCTCCAATTCGGGCGGGAGGGCCGTGGACGAGCAGTACTTC
D: NA; size: NA; J: TRBJ1-6; V: TRBV2; CDR3: CATRLGGTYNSPLHF; DNA: TGTGCCACCCGCCTGGGAGGGACCTATAATTCACCCCTCCACTTT
D: TRBD2; size: NA; J: TRBJ2-1; V: TRBV6-4; CDR3: CASSDSSKGGTSGTSSPYNEQFF; DNA: TGTGCCAGCAGTGACTCGTCTAAAGGGGGCACTAGCGGGACCTCTTCCCCCTACAATGAGCAGTTCTTC
D: TRBD2; size: NA; J: TRBJ2-3; V: TRBV14; CDR3: CASSQDGRLAVTDTQYF; DNA: TGTGCCAGCAGCCAAGATGGGAGACTAGCGGTCACAGATACGCAGTATTTT
D: NA; size: once; J: TRBJ2-1; V: TRBV7-9; CDR3: CASSSRLAGRFSYNEQFF; DNA: TGTGCCAGCAGCTCTCGCTTGGCGGGCCGATTCTCCTACAATGAGCAGTTCTTC
D: TRBD2; size: NA; J: TRBJ2-3; V: TRBV6-1; CDR3: CASSEARASGRAVF; DNA: TGTGCCAGCAGTGAAGCACGGGCTAGCGGGAGGGCCGTGTTT
D: TRBD2; size: NA; J: TRBJ2-3; V: TRBV5-1; CDR3: CASSRAMTSGTDTQYF; DNA: TGCGCCAGCAGCCGCGCTATGACTAGCGGGACAGATACGCAGTATTTT
D: NA; size: NA; J: TRBJ1-2; V: TRBV9; CDR3: CASSVQGQSYGYTF; DNA: TGTGCCAGCAGCGTGCAGGGGCAGAGCTATGGCTACACCTTC
D: NA; size: NA; J: TRBJ2-1; V: TRBV5-1; CDR3: CASSLPTANEQFF; DNA: TGCGCCAGCAGCTTGCCGACAGCCAATGAGCAGTTCTTC
D: NA; size: NA; J: TRBJ1-2; V: TRBV7-2; CDR3: CASSLGGFVYGYTF; DNA: TGTGCCAGCAGCTTAGGCGGTTTCGTCTATGGCTACACCTTC
D: TRBD1; size: NA; J: TRBJ2-1; V: TRBV12-5; CDR3: CASYRGQGDNEQFF; DNA: TGTGCTAGTTACCGGGGACAGGGAGACAATGAGCAGTTCTTC
D: NA; size: once; J: TRBJ2-4; V: TRBV2; CDR3: CASSGENIQYF; DNA: TGTGCCAGCAGTGGCGAAAACATTCAGTACTTC
D: NA; size: NA; J: TRBJ1-2; V: TRBV25-1; CDR3: CASSDGRGRGYTF; DNA: TGTGCCAGCAGTGATGGCAGGGGCAGGGGCTACACCTTC
D: NA; size: NA; J: TRBJ2-3; V: TRBV19; CDR3: CASSIGQGADTQYF; DNA: TGTGCCAGTAGTATAGGTCAAGGGGCAGATACGCAGTATTTT
D: TRBD1; size: NA; J: TRBJ2-1; V: TRBV9; CDR3: CASSVLPGQGVHEQFF; DNA: TGTGCCAGCAGCGTTCTACCGGGACAGGGCGTCCATGAGCAGTTCTTC
D: TRBD1; size: NA; J: TRBJ2-7; V: TRBV6-5; CDR3: CASRDRYEQYF; DNA: TGTGCCAGCCGGGACAGGTACGAGCAGTACTTC
D: TRBD2; size: NA; J: TRBJ2-1; V: TRBV6-6; CDR3: CASSLTRAGGPDEQFF; DNA: TGTGCCAGCAGCCTAACGCGAGCGGGAGGGCCCGATGAGCAGTTCTTC
D: TRBD1; size: once; J: TRBJ2-5; V: TRBV15; CDR3: CATSRIPQGARETQYF; DNA: TGTGCCACCAGCAGAATCCCCCAGGGGGCGCGGGAGACCCAGTACTTC
D: NA; size: NA; J: TRBJ2-1; V: TRBV11-2; CDR3: CASSLPGVRIYNEQFF; DNA: TGTGCCAGCAGCTTACCAGGGGTCCGCATCTACAATGAGCAGTTCTTC
D: NA; size: NA; J: TRBJ2-5; V: TRBV3-1/TRBV3-2; CDR3: CASSPEPGVETQYF; DNA: TGTGCCAGCAGCCCCGAACCGGGGGTGGAGACCCAGTACTTC
D: TRBD1; size: NA; J: TRBJ1-2; V: TRBV5-1; CDR3: CASSLGGGDGYTF; DNA: TGCGCCAGCAGCTTAGGGGGCGGTGATGGCTACACCTTC
D: NA; size: NA; J: TRBJ2-7; V: TRBV28; CDR3: CASSPIGWREDYEQYF; DNA: TGTGCCAGCAGTCCCATCGGTTGGCGGGAAGACTACGAGCAGTACTTC
D: NA; size: NA; J: TRBJ2-5; V: TRBV30; CDR3: CAWSPGSSYQETQYF; DNA: TGTGCCTGGAGTCCGGGATCGTCCTATCAAGAGACCCAGTACTTC
D: NA; size: NA; J: TRBJ2-2; V: TRBV9; CDR3: CASSPRRLGRAGELFF; DNA: TGTGCCAGCAGCCCGAGAAGACTAGGTAGGGCCGGGGAGCTGTTTTTT
D: TRBD1; size: NA; J: TRBJ1-2; V: TRBV18; CDR3: CASSPGTDPYGYTF; DNA: TGTGCCAGCTCACCAGGGACAGACCCCTATGGCTACACCTTC
D: TRBD1; size: many; J: TRBJ1-2; V: TRBV5-1; CDR3: CASSLDRASYGYTF; DNA: TGCGCCAGCAGCCTTGACAGGGCATCTTATGGCTACACCTTC
D: TRBD1; size: NA; J: TRBJ1-1; V: TRBV7-3; CDR3: CASSAGGQGENTEAFF; DNA: TGTGCCAGCAGCGCAGGAGGACAGGGAGAAAACACTGAAGCTTTCTTT
D: NA; size: NA; J: TRBJ1-6; V: TRBV3-1/TRBV3-2; CDR3: CASSPFQGNSPLHF; DNA: TGTGCCAGCAGCCCCTTTCAGGGAAATTCACCCCTCCACTTT
D: TRBD2; size: NA; J: TRBJ2-1; V: TRBV27; CDR3: CASRHRGGTSGRSYNEQFF; DNA: TGTGCCAGCAGGCATCGGGGGGGAACTAGCGGGAGGTCCTACAATGAGCAGTTCTTC